Detailed here is one TCR beta chain. Its cognate antigen is unknown. This entry is derived from a study of long-term antiretroviral therapy in people with HIV. Whole-study results and caveats: Controls exceeded HIV repertoires in CDR3 length range.

Researchers report immunoSEQ v3.0 was run at survey level. Measured with immunoSEQ multiplex PCR; TCRdb has only the in-frame clones, and not every one. The sample gives 20,000 or so clones, roughly 83% of which show up once; approximately 8% is in the top ten. The CDR3 extends over 16 amino acids. Germline lookup yields CDR1 LNHDA and CDR2 SQIVND (reference sequence). Germline trimming cut 5 bases from V and 5 bases from J; bases unmatched to any gene: 10. V and J are TRBV19 and TRBJ1-1; 11 bases are a match to TRBD1. Sequenced here: unsorted PBMCs, sampled 0.9 years after starting antiretroviral therapy. The clonotype originates from a man aged 18 to 29 with HIV. CDR3 sequence: CASSPLPDRGQTEAFF. The CDR3 DNA is TGTGCCAGTAGTCCCCTCCCGGACAGGGGGCAAACTGAAGCTTTCTTT. Full variable domain (rest looked up from reference TRBV19 and TRBJ1-1): DGGITQSPKYLFRKEGQNVTLSCEQNLNHDAMYWYRQDPGQGLRLIYYSQIVNDFQKGDIAEGYSVSREKKESFPLTVTSAQKNPTAFYLCASSPLPDRGQTEAFFGQGTRLTVV.